This T cell receptor beta chain was recovered during a study of blood T cell repertoires in COVID-19. Across the study: Nucleic acid was either cDNA or gDNA, and it came from T cells, B-cell-depleted T cells, or PBMCs.

The CDR3 consists of 15 residues. Germline CDR1 is SGDLS and CDR2 is YYNGEE. Trimming stripped 4 bases from V and 4 bases from J, with 15 bases between. How the authors handled the data: Amplification from reference gene primers served as the basis for estimated nucleated cell counts. Generated by immunoSEQ multiplex PCR, the TCRdb table keeps only in-frame clones and is missing some. V and J calls and clone size follow that table, whereas D and trimming were derived from the DNA. The sample contains under 200,000 clones, roughly four fifths of which appear only once. The clonotype comes from a woman older than 75 with acute or convalescent COVID-19. The chain recombines TRBV9 with TRBJ2-1; D gene unclear. Source material: peripheral blood. The CDR3 nucleotides are TGTGCCAGCAGCACCAGCGCCAACGTATACAATGAGCAGTTCTTC. Residues: CASSTSANVYNEQFF.